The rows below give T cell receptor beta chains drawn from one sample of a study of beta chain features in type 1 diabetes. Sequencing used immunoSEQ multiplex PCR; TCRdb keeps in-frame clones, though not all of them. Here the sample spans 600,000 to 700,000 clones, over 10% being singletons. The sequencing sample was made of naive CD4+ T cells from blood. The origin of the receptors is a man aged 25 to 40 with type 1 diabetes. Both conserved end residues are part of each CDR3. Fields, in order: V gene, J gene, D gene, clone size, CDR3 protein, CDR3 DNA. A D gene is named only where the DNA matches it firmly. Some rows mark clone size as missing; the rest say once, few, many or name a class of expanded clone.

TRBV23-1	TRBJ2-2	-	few	CASSPWRTENTGELFF	TGCGCCAGCAGTCCCTGGCGGACAGAGAACACCGGGGAGCTGTTTTTT
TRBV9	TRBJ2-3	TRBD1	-	CASSVVDRGRVDTQYF	TGTGCCAGCAGCGTAGTAGACAGGGGGCGCGTAGATACGCAGTATTTT
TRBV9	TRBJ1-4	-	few	CASSVAGTSEKLFF	TGTGCCAGCAGCGTAGCGGGCACGAGTGAAAAACTGTTTTTT
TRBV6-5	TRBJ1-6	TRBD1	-	CASTLDRGVNSPLHF	TGTGCCAGCACCCTTGACAGGGGCGTGAATTCACCCCTCCACTTT
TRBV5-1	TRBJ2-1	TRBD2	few	CASSLRTSGGAEQFF	TGCGCCAGCAGCTTGCGGACTAGCGGGGGTGCTGAGCAGTTCTTC
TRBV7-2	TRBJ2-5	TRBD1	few	CASSLEDRVKTQYF	TGTGCCAGCAGCTTAGAGGACAGGGTGAAGACCCAGTACTTC
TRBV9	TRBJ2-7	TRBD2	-	CASSVEGSGGPYEQYF	TGTGCCAGCAGCGTAGAGGGTAGCGGGGGGCCCTACGAGCAGTACTTC
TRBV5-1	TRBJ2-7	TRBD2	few	CASRSGTNEQYF	TGCGCCAGCAGGTCAGGGACTAACGAGCAGTACTTC
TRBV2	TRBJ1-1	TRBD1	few	CASSGTANTEAFF	TGTGCCAGCAGCGGGACAGCGAACACTGAAGCTTTCTTT
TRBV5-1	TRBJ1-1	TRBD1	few	CASSLGGTANTEAFF	TGCGCCAGCAGCTTGGGTGGGACAGCGAACACTGAAGCTTTCTTT
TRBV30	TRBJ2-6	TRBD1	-	CAWSVDRDSSGANVLTF	TGTGCCTGGAGTGTCGACAGGGATAGCTCTGGGGCCAACGTCCTGACTTTC
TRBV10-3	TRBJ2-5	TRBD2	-	CAISATSGGQETQYF	TGTGCCATCAGTGCTACTAGCGGGGGACAAGAGACCCAGTACTTC
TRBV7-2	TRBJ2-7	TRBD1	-	CASSYDRVTYEQYF	TGTGCCAGCAGCTACGACAGGGTGACCTACGAGCAGTACTTC
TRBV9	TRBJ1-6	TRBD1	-	CASSQAPGQNNSPLHF	TGTGCCAGCAGCCAAGCACCGGGACAGAATAATTCACCCCTCCACTTT
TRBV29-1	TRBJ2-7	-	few	CSVEDNRGSDEQYF	TGCAGCGTTGAAGATAATCGGGGGTCAGACGAGCAGTACTTC
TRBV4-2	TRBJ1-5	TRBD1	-	CASSQAGQGGNQPQHF	TGTGCCAGCAGCCAAGCCGGACAGGGAGGCAATCAGCCCCAGCATTTT